This T cell receptor beta chain derives from a study of cytomegalovirus exposure and HLA in healthy donors (dated by TCRdb to about 2017). About the investigation overall: According to an earlier analysis of a few hundred of the donors, about 179 million T cells yielded 117 million unique TCR beta sequences and about 280 Gb of sequence data. Approximately 300 gigabases of sequencing data and 70 million to 100 million unique TCR sequences made up an early release that covered approximately 650 HLA-typed donors. The genetic ancestry cluster associated with self-reported Caucasian donors included about four fifths of the 350 to 500 genotyped donors. The study aimed to test whether signatures of past pathogen exposure could be identified by cataloging public T cell receptors. The T cell repertoires of roughly 660 subjects were profiled by immunosequencing and related to cytomegalovirus serostatus. Along with the approximately 600-subject first cohort, a separate validation cohort of over a hundred different subjects was used. High-throughput TCR immunosequencing, statistical association of individual TCRs with disease status, and machine learning were combined to predict cytomegalovirus infection status. To study patterns of TCR occurrence, a later analysis re-analyzed previously published TCR beta repertoires from around 700 donors and added high-resolution HLA genotyping. Rather than using new phenotypic data, the later analysis identified candidate immune exposures from TCR beta sequences and from how often those sequences occurred across donors. An earlier analysis of some 600 of the donors applied high-throughput TCR beta sequencing to assess whether each TCR beta V gene segment acted as functional or pseudogenic. Donor age, sex, ethnicity and CMV serostatus were compiled alongside the repertoire data. In a later genetic analysis, genome-wide SNP genotypes for about three fifths of the roughly 670 donors were used, and that subset was treated as a discovery cohort. Every discovery cohort repertoire had been produced on one sequencing platform. Class I and class II HLA loci were covered by the typing at four-digit resolution. The number of typed donors differed by locus: about 620-630 for A, B, C, DRB1 and DQB1; about 520 for DQA1; around 610 for DPA1; and about 450 for DPB1. A handful of DR-DQ haplotypes were handled as single units for association and clustering because linkage in the cohort was strong. Among 398 genotyped donors of the cohort, an average of roughly 230,000 unique TCR beta nucleotide sequences was sequenced per donor, of which roughly 17% were non-productive. Points the paper makes about the study in general: In an earlier analysis of fewer than 700 of the donors, most TCR beta V segments appeared in productive rearrangements about 87% or about 30% of the time, broadly matching IMGT annotations. Some IMGT-functional V segments, including TRBV6-2 and TRBV6-3, could not be distinguished by the 87-base-pair reads and were therefore excluded. In this cohort, only TCR beta chains were sequenced, and detectable features were limited by the absence of alpha or paired-chain data. The authors suggested that the approach could potentially be generalized to other disease states and immunological phenotypes. A group of highly shared sequence variants was considered likely to be a technical artifact of the sequencing pipeline. Linkage disequilibrium might explain the correlated functional status among segregating V segments, but an unknown experimental factor could not be excluded. Cytomegalovirus status was reported to be diagnosed by the classifier with high specificity and sensitivity in both the original and validation cohorts. Compared with the roughly 710-donor mean, donors in an Asian-associated ancestry cluster had fewer N-insertions in productive TCRs, according to a later genetic analysis. According to a later analysis, most CMV-associated TCR beta chains appeared to be HLA-restricted, and the HLA associations seemed to be driven largely by CMV exposure. A further reported finding was that TCR beta sequences accurately predicted the HLA-A and HLA-B alleles for most subjects in the first cohort. A total of 164 TCR beta chains were listed by the study as associated with cytomegalovirus. In a later analysis, HLA-associated TCR beta chains showed more clonal expansion and lower generation probabilities than non-associated chains that were equally common. Immune exposure information for the cohort was limited to CMV serostatus. Roughly uniform sequencing depth across donors was assumed in presence/absence analyses, although this assumption may not hold. Because counts were too low, about 18 rarely observed V segments, including chromosome 9 orphons, were excluded from the earlier analysis of 587 of the donors. In a later analysis, TCR association rates were found to vary across HLA loci, with the most associated TCRs seen for DRB1 alleles and the fewest for HLA-C alleles. HLA typing was unavailable for some donors at each locus, so association tests used only the typed subset. At a false discovery rate of 0.05, a later analysis linked some 18,000 TCR beta sequences to specific HLA alleles. V-gene and J-gene trimming of TCR beta chains was associated with a missense DCLRE1C variant in a later genetic analysis, and the association was replicated in an independent cohort. Most TCR sequences were observed very rarely across donors, whereas some public TCRs were present in many individuals. When HLA alleles, especially DR and DQ, strongly co-occurred, attributing TCR associations to individual alleles was difficult. A later analysis reported that several top co-occurrence clusters appeared linked to parvovirus B19, influenza, CMV and Epstein-Barr virus. In vitro tests confirmed that a few of the cytomegalovirus-associated TCR beta chains recognize cytomegalovirus antigens.

In total, roughly 710 healthy bone marrow donors made up the cohort. Cohort members were all nominally healthy when sampled, although unrecorded immune exposures were likely present. The donor was CMV seropositive and belonged to the group of more than 250 seropositive cohort members. A peripheral blood sample was collected from each donor, and TCR beta sequencing was performed on peripheral blood mononuclear cells. Genomic DNA extraction from the blood cell samples was performed with the Qiagen DNeasy Blood Extraction Kit. With regard to this clone: The clone's antigen remains unknown. No base-level quality is on record; no much larger clone is a single base apart.

CDR1 SEHNR and CDR2 FQNEAQ were looked up in the germline V gene (reference sequence). Relative to germline, V is missing 1 base and J is missing 5 bases, with 3 bases of the junction outside any gene match. The CDR3 measures 15 amino acids from cysteine to phenylalanine. Solely the CDR3 DNA is kept, with 45 bases framed from the first base. The protocol used for the library was the immunoSEQ multiplex PCR assay. The multiplex PCR relied on a mix of 60 forward primers for TCR Vbeta segments and 13 reverse primers for TCR Jbeta segments. The CDR3 region of rearranged TCR beta genes was amplified from genomic DNA with a multiplex PCR assay. The amplified TCR beta libraries were sequenced on the Illumina HiSeq System as 87-base-pair reads. Turning to the authors' computational methods: A later analysis tallied around 82 million unique TCR beta chains across the 700 or so repertoires, and about 12 million of those chains were shared by two or more donors. Raw reads were error-corrected and collapsed into unique sequences by a nearest-neighbor algorithm in which closely related sequences were merged to remove PCR and sequencing errors. To assign V, D and J gene segments, CDR3 sequences were aligned to IMGT reference sequences. For a sequence to be retained, a match of at least six nucleotides was required to both a V gene segment and a J gene segment. Rearrangements were classified as productive when the CDR3 lacked stop codons and remained in frame with V and J, and all other rearrangements were classified as non-productive. CDR3 was defined by IMGT convention, running from the second conserved V-encoded cysteine to the conserved J-encoded phenylalanine. The earlier analysis of 587 of the donors excluded sequences that lacked an unambiguous match to a single V gene segment. An earlier analysis of a few hundred of the donors classified V segments as functional when productive rearrangements were above 56.7% and as segregating when the standard deviation between donors was above 5%. A statistical classification framework was built for diagnosing cytomegalovirus status from the catalog of TCR beta chain sequences. A later analysis assigned V and J genes by comparing TCR nucleotide sequences with IMGT/GENE-DB human TR gene sequences. The TCRdist pipeline was used in a later analysis to assign CDR3 sequences and most-parsimonious VDJ recombination scenarios. In a later analysis, each TCR beta chain was defined by its CDR3 amino acid sequence together with its V-gene family, and reads without a unique V-gene family were excluded. A later analysis removed several hundred highly shared, low-generation-probability nucleotide sequences to deal with suspected cross-contamination and a sequencing artifact. A later analysis calculated a clonal expansion index for each public chain from normalized within-repertoire ranks of inferred template counts. Generation probabilities in a later analysis came from a VDJ recombination model fitted to out-of-frame rearrangements, and those results were checked against IGoR. In a later analysis, hypergeometric tests were used to score TCR-TCR, TCR-HLA and TCR-CMV co-occurrence, with a repertoire-size bias correction applied to TCR pairs. A later analysis estimated false discovery rates by permuting HLA or CMV assignments 20 times. A later analysis grouped co-occurring TCRs with DBSCAN, adding TCRdist sequence similarity when clustering within HLA-allele-positive subsets. Co-occurrence clustering excluded repertoires with fewer than 30,000 or more than 120,000 public chains, plus five with anomalous nucleotide sharing. As stored in TCRdb, this immuneACCESS dataset retains in-frame rearrangements with V and J assigned. A fraction of the clones does not appear; measured against another copy, unresolved V genes explain less than half of the discrepancy, and the remainder lacks a known reason. V and J calls and clone size come straight from that table; D and trimming were deduced from the DNA. The sample has about 200,000 clones on record, around 70% of them singletons. Together, the top ten hold approximately 2.5% of the sample.

The source material was PBMCs. The TCR originated in a man in his forties or fifties in good health and CMV-seropositive. Rearrangement joined TRBV7-9 to TRBJ2-3, with 10 bases aligning to TRBD2. The CDR3 protein: CASSLERGGRDTQYF. The DNA is TGTGCCAGCAGCTTAGAGCGGGGGGGCAGAGATACGCAGTATTTT.